These 28 T cell receptor beta chains were sequenced from one sample in a study of cytomegalovirus exposure and HLA in healthy donors. Researchers ran the PCR with 60 Vbeta and 13 Jbeta primers. Measured with immunoSEQ multiplex PCR; TCRdb has only the in-frame clones, and not every one. Counted here are under 150,000 clones, around 82% occurring once; the ten biggest clones make up 5.5% to 7%. The sample comprised PBMCs. Receptor source: a woman between 40 and 55 years old in good health and CMV-seropositive.

The genes are TRBV2 and TRBJ1-2; the D gene is possibly TRBD1 (5 bases). V was cut by 6 bases and J by 4 bases, with 9 bases left in between. Per the germline V gene, CDR1 is SNHLY and CDR2 is FYNNEI. The length of the CDR3 is 12 residues. Here the CDR3 reads CASRRDVYGYTF. For the CDR3, the DNA is TGTGCCAGCAGGCGGGACGTCTATGGCTACACCTTC.

The chain is built from TRBV7-2 and TRBJ2-1; tentatively, D is TRBD2 (6 bases). Germline assignment: CDR1 SGHTA and CDR2 FQGNSA. V shed 5 bases and J shed 9 bases, with 11 bases lying between them. The CDR3 runs 12 residues. The CDR3 coding sequence is TGTGCCAGCAGCCGCGACGGGAGTGAGCAGTTCTTC. Residues: CASSRDGSEQFF. The full variable domain, completed using reference TRBV7-2 and TRBJ2-1, is GAGVSQSPSNKVTEKGKDVELRCDPISGHTALYWYRQSLGQGLEFLIYFQGNSAPDKSGLPSDRFSAERTGGSVSTLTIQRTQQEDSAVYLCASSRDGSEQFFGPGTRLTVL.

The chain carries TRBV9 and TRBJ2-7; tentative D call: TRBD1 (5 bases). Germline V CDR1 and CDR2: SGDLS, YYNGEE. The V end lost 4 bases, the J end lost 0 bases, and 14 bases lay between the germline ends. This CDR3 region has 15 residues. The CDR3 loop is CASSPGIGVSYEQYF. CDR3 DNA sequence: TGTGCCAGCAGCCCAGGGATTGGGGTCTCCTACGAGCAGTACTTC.

The V and J genes are TRBV7-2 and TRBJ1-1; the match to TRBD1 covers 9 bases. V dropped 5 bases and J dropped 2; count of bases not matched to a gene: 9. The CDR3 has 16 residues. Germline loops: CDR1 SGHTA, CDR2 FQGNSA. CDR3 bases: TGTGCCAGCAGCGCTACCCGGGACAGGGCAAACACTGAAGCTTTCTTT. This codes for CASSATRDRANTEAFF.

The chain recombines TRBV7-8 with TRBJ2-7, with 13 bases lining up with TRBD2. This CDR3 has 17 residues. Germline assignment: CDR1 SGHVS and CDR2 FQNEAQ. V lost 5 bases, J lost 3 bases, and 10 bases stayed unmatched. CDR3 region: CASSPSTGTSGIYEQYF. CDR3 in DNA: TGTGCCAGCAGCCCCTCGACCGGGACTAGCGGGATCTACGAGCAGTACTTC.

Regarding this clone: A junction boundary mismatches the germline segment, possibly from a read error. This specimen includes other DNA sequences encoding the same CDR3. The V gene is TRBV10-3, the J gene TRBJ2-7, with TRBD1 as a possible D gene (6 bases). CDR1 is ENHRY and CDR2 is SYGVKD in the germline V gene. CDR3 length: 13 amino acids. CDR3 nucleotides: TGCGCCATCAGCCGACAGGAGTTCTACGAGCAGTACTTC. This sequence encodes CAISRQEFYEQYF.

CDR3 amino acids: CASSLDGQGGETQYF. The CDR3 nucleotides read TGTGCCAGCTCACTCGATGGACAGGGCGGAGAGACCCAGTACTTC. The chain combines TRBV18 with TRBJ2-5, with TRBD1 matching 8 bases. CDR1 is KGHSH and CDR2 is LQKENI in the germline V gene. The V and J ends lost 4 bases and 4 bases, in that order; junction bases with no gene match: 8. The CDR3 consists of 15 residues.

In DNA, the CDR3 is TGTGCCAGTAGTCCGCGGGCATGGGGCTACACCTTC. It encodes CASSPRAWGYTF. The rearrangement uses TRBV19 and TRBJ1-2; D is ambiguous. Trimming cost V 5 bases and J 8 bases, with 12 bases left between them. The CDR3 is 12 amino acids. Germline V gives CDR1 LNHDA, CDR2 SQIVND (reference sequence).

This clone was counted once. This chain connects TRBV7-8 to TRBJ2-5, with 7 positions matching TRBD1. Germline-derived CDR1 and CDR2 are SGHVS and FQNEAQ. V lost 4 bases to trimming and J lost 3 bases; unmatched junction nucleotides: 2. The CDR3 has 13 residues. CDR3 nucleotides: TGTGCCAGCAGCTCGACAGGGAAAGAGACCCAGTACTTC. It encodes CASSSTGKETQYF. Drawing the rest from reference TRBV7-8 and TRBJ2-5, the complete variable domain is GAGVSQSPRYKVAKRGQDVALRCDPISGHVSLFWYQQALGQGPEFLTYFQNEAQLDKSGLPSDRFFAERPEGSVSTLKIQRTQQEDSAVYLCASSSTGKETQYFGPGTRLLVL.

The rearrangement links TRBV19 to TRBJ2-7; 7 bases agree with TRBD1. This CDR3 spans 14 amino acids. Germline V gives CDR1 LNHDA, CDR2 SQIVND (reference sequence). V lost 6 bases to trimming and J lost 2 bases; unmatched junction nucleotides: 7. In DNA, the CDR3 is TGTGCCAGTAGGATGAGACAGGGTACCTACGAGCAGTACTTC. Protein sequence: CASRMRQGTYEQYF.

This chain links TRBV7-8 with TRBJ2-7, with 10 bases identical to TRBD1. J was trimmed by 0 bases and V by 6 bases; bases with no gene match: 11. CDR3 size: 17 residues. Germline V gene lookup returns CDR1 SGHVS and CDR2 FQNEAQ. The CDR3 protein is CASSQSTGGGSSYEQYF. CDR3 DNA: TGTGCCAGCAGTCAATCGACAGGGGGCGGGAGCTCCTACGAGCAGTACTTC.

The chain combines TRBV6-4 with TRBJ2-6, with 8 bases matching TRBD2. V lost 9 bases, J lost 0 bases, and 7 bases stayed unmatched. CDR3 length: 16 residues. Germline assignment: CDR1 MRHNA and CDR2 SNTAGT. CDR3 residues: CASSSGPPSGANVLTF. The CDR3, as DNA: TGTGCCAGTTCTAGCGGGCCCCCCTCTGGGGCCAACGTCCTGACTTTC.

The gene calls are TRBV11-1 and TRBJ2-7; no definite D call. The length of the CDR3 is 14 residues. The germline gives CDR1 SGHAT, CDR2 FQDESV (reference sequence). The V and J ends lost 0 bases and 3 bases respectively, with 9 bases between them. The CDR3 nucleotides are TGTGCCAGCAGCTTAGCGTCATACAGCTACGAGCAGTACTTC. This gives the protein CASSLASYSYEQYF. Supplemented by reference TRBV11-1 and TRBJ2-7, the full variable domain reads EAEVAQSPRYKITEKSQAVAFWCDPISGHATLYWYRQILGQGPELLVQFQDESVVDDSQLPKDRFSAERLKGVDSTLKIQPAELGDSAMYLCASSLASYSYEQYFGPGTRLTVT.

There are a few counts of this clone. V and J are TRBV10-3 and TRBJ1-1; a possible D gene is TRBD1 (6 bases). The V gene lost 3 bases and the J gene lost 10 bases, with 21 bases spanning the gap. CDR1 and CDR2 from the germline V gene are ENHRY and SYGVKD. The CDR3 totals 15 residues. The CDR3 spells CAISDRGQPPKLAFF. The CDR3 DNA is TGTGCCATCAGTGACCGCGGACAGCCCCCCAAATTAGCTTTCTTT.

The chain carries TRBV5-1 and TRBJ2-2, with 7 positions matching TRBD2. Germline V gives CDR1 SGHRS, CDR2 YFSETQ. The CDR3 sequence is 15 residues long. Trimming took 2 bases from V and 6 from J; bases not matched to a gene: 7. CDR3 protein: CASSLGLRGAGELFF. The CDR3 bases are TGCGCCAGCAGCTTAGGTCTTCGGGGGGCCGGGGAGCTGTTTTTT.

In this sample, this clone turned up a few times. The gene calls are TRBV6-1 and TRBJ2-1, with D uncertain. Germline CDR1 and CDR2: MNHNS and SASEGT. V gave up 6 bases and J gave up 1 base, with 13 bases separating them. CDR3 length equals 15 residues. For the CDR3, the DNA is TGTGCCAGCAGCTACAGTGAGCATTCCTACAATGAGCAGTTCTTC. Translated, it gives CASSYSEHSYNEQFF.

This clone has just a few counts. The gene calls are TRBV6-5 and TRBJ2-2; D not certain. CDR1 MNHEY and CDR2 SVGAGI come from the germline V gene. V lost 0 bases and J lost 7, with 6 bases in between. The CDR3 spans 13 residues. CDR3 protein: CASSYSRGGELFF. The CDR3 DNA follows: TGTGCCAGCAGTTACTCACGAGGCGGGGAGCTGTTTTTT.

This chain links TRBV28 with TRBJ2-7; TRBD2 is a possible D gene (7 bases). The CDR3 is made up of 12 amino acids. Trimming stripped 4 bases from V and 5 bases from J, with 9 bases between. Germline-derived CDR1 and CDR2 are MDHEN and SYDVKM. The CDR3 region has the DNA TGTGCCAGCAGTTCGGGGGGCGACGAGCAGTACTTC. This codes for CASSSGGDEQYF.

The rearrangement links TRBV5-1 to TRBJ1-4; D possibly corresponds to TRBD1 (6 bases). The CDR3 consists of 14 residues. CDR1 and CDR2 from the germline V gene are SGHRS and YFSETQ. Trimming removed 0 bases at V and 5 bases at J, with 8 bases between. DNA of the CDR3: TGCGCCAGCAGCTTGGATCAGGGGAATGAAAAACTGTTTTTT. Its protein is CASSLDQGNEKLFF. Filled out from reference TRBV5-1 and TRBJ1-4, the complete variable domain reads KAGVTQTPRYLIKTRGQQVTLSCSPISGHRSVSWYQQTPGQGLQFLFEYFSETQRNKGNFPGRFSGRQFSNSRSEMNVSTLELGDSALYLCASSLDQGNEKLFFGSGTQLSVL.

This sequence joins TRBV15 and TRBJ2-5; TRBD1 agrees at 7 bases. The better agreement between TRBJ2-7 and the DNA end casts doubt on the J call. CDR3 length equals 15 residues. The V gene's germline CDR1 is LNHNV and CDR2 YYDKDF (reference sequence). CDR3 in amino acids: CATSRARGQQNEQYF. Written as DNA, the CDR3 is TGTGCCACCAGCAGAGCAAGGGGACAGCAGAACGAGCAGTACTTC.

The genes are TRBV2 and TRBJ2-7, with 9 bases fitting TRBD2. The ends lost 6 bases at V and 5 bases at J; junction bases unmatched: 5. Germline values: CDR1 SNHLY, CDR2 FYNNEI. The CDR3 contains 13 residues. CDR3 nucleotides: TGTGCCAGCAGCGGCGGGAGGGCCAACGAGCAGTACTTC. Encoded protein: CASSGGRANEQYF.

This clone appeared a few times. The chain is built from TRBV28 and TRBJ2-5; 10 nucleotides line up with TRBD1. The J call is uncertain, as TRBJ2-7 better fits the DNA end. The CDR3 sequence is 14 residues long. Germline CDR1 MDHEN, CDR2 SYDVKM. DNA for the CDR3: TGTGCCAGCAGAACCGGGACAGGGGCCTACGAGCAGTACTTC. This codes for CASRTGTGAYEQYF.

The count of this clone is one. V usage is TRBV7-9 and J usage is TRBJ1-1, with D unclear. The V end lost 10 bases, the J end lost 4 bases, and 13 bases lay between the germline ends. CDR3 length: 12 amino acids. The germline gives CDR1 SEHNR, CDR2 FQNEAQ (reference sequence). The CDR3 sequence: CATGSKATEAFF. CDR3 sequence (DNA): TGTGCCACCGGGTCTAAAGCCACTGAAGCTTTCTTT.

In this sample, this clone turned up a few times. A junction end diverges from the germline sequence, so it may reflect a read error. V and J are TRBV7-7 and TRBJ1-1; the D is unclear. The CDR3 has 13 amino acids. CDR1 SSHAT and CDR2 FNYEAQ come from the germline V gene (reference sequence). CDR3 sequence: CASSQRRDTEAFF. In DNA, the CDR3 is TGTGCTAGCAGCCAGCGACGGGACACTGAAGCTTTCTTT.

In its sample, this clone was seen a few times. V is TRBV1 and J is TRBJ1-2; the table's D call TRBD1 went unverified against the DNA. TRBV1 is termed a pseudogene. This CDR3 region has 15 residues. The DNA of the CDR3 is TGCACCAGCAGCCAAGATTCAACAGGGAACTATGGCTACACCTTC. It yields the protein CTSSQDSTGNYGYTF.

This rearrangement joins TRBV27 to TRBJ1-4, with D possibly TRBD1 on 5 matching bases. Germline CDR1 reads MNHEY; CDR2 reads SMNVEV (reference sequence). Trimming pared 2 bases from V and 7 bases from J, leaving 11 bases between. The CDR3 has 14 amino acids. CDR3 in amino acids: CASSLRGSSEKLFF. The CDR3 bases are TGTGCCAGCAGTTTACGGGGGAGCAGTGAAAAACTGTTTTTT.

The V gene is TRBV6-9, the J gene TRBJ1-6, with a weak D call TRBD1 (6 bases). Per the germline V gene, CDR1 is MNHGY and CDR2 is SVAAGI. This CDR3 spans 15 amino acids. V was trimmed by 8 bases and J by 5 bases, leaving 16 bases between them. The CDR3 is CASHPRAGDNSPLHF. CDR3 nucleotides: TGTGCCAGCCACCCCCGGGCAGGGGATAATTCACCCCTCCACTTT.

The gene calls are TRBV28 and TRBJ2-6; 14 positions agree with TRBD2. The length of the CDR3 is 18 residues. The trim removed 5 bases at V and 3 bases at J, leaving 6 bases unmatched. Looked up from germline, CDR1 is MDHEN and CDR2 is SYDVKM. The CDR3 DNA reads as TGTGCCAGCAGTCTAGGACTAGCGGGAGGCTTTGGGGCCAACGTCCTGACTTTC. This translates into CASSLGLAGGFGANVLTF.